This section outlines one T cell receptor (beta chain) sequence together with its context. Its cognate antigen is unknown. These data are taken from a study of cytomegalovirus exposure and HLA in healthy donors. PCR employed 60 Vbeta and 13 Jbeta primers. The assay was immunoSEQ multiplex PCR, and TCRdb's table has in-frame clones only and misses some. The sample consists of under 250,000 clones, around 81% of them appearing once. The study, taken as a whole, reports: TRBV6-2, TRBV6-3 and some other V segments were unresolvable in 87-base-pair reads. Near-uniform donor sequencing depth was presumed by presence/absence analyses. Most of the CMV-associated TCR beta chains (in a later analysis) appeared to be HLA-restricted.

This CDR3 has 13 residues. The ends were cut back, 1 base at V and 1 base at J, with 4 bases in the middle. In germline, CDR1 is LNHNV, CDR2 YYDKDF (reference sequence). This clonotype was sampled from a woman aged 55 to 70 in good health and CMV-seropositive. Material: PBMCs. V usage is TRBV15 and J usage is TRBJ1-1; D remains unclear. CDR3 protein: CATSRAGNTEAFF. In DNA, the CDR3 is TGTGCCACCAGCAGAGCGGGGAACACTGAAGCTTTCTTT.